The 27 T cell receptor beta chains listed next were all sequenced from one sample in a study of T-cell memory formation after mild COVID-19. One entry per CDR3 protein results from TCRdb running MiXCR on the 5' RACE reads. The sample lists hundreds of thousands of distinct CDR3 sequences; roughly an eighth were seen once. Sequencing input: PBMCs or a T cell subset sorted from them (not recorded which). These receptors were collected from a man aged 18-30 years who had mild COVID-19 (a few samples of this study predate the infection). Cell type and time point are not known.

This clonotype was counted a few times. The gene calls are TRBV7-3 and TRBJ2-3; 9 bases match TRBD2. The CDR3 has 14 amino acids. The germline V gene has CDR1 SGHTA and CDR2 FQGTGA. With 1 base clipped from V and 10 bases from J, the junction kept 6 bases outside the gene matches. The CDR3 coding sequence is TGTGCCAGCAGCTTAAGTCCCAGCGGGGGGCCGCAGTATTTT. Amino acid sequence: CASSLSPSGGPQYF.

This clonotype occurred many times. The chain recombines TRBV5-1 with TRBJ2-1, with TRBD1 matching over 8 bases. The CDR3 sequence is 13 residues long. V shed 7 bases and J 8 bases; nucleotides not matched to a gene: 8. Per the germline V gene, CDR1 is SGHRS and CDR2 is YFSETQ. The CDR3 DNA is TGCGCCAGCGGAAACCAGGGGGCTGATGAGCAGTTCTTC. Translating it yields CASGNQGADEQFF.

This clonotype has just one count. The chain carries TRBV19 and TRBJ1-1, with D tentatively TRBD1 (5 bases). CDR1 and CDR2 from the germline V gene are LNHDA and SQIVND (reference sequence). Trimming shortened V by 6 bases and J by 1 base, and 12 bases separated the two germline ends. The CDR3 has 14 amino acids. CDR3 nucleotides: TGTGCCAGTAGGCAGGGACCGACGAACACTGAAGCTTTCTTT. Translated, it gives CASRQGPTNTEAFF.

The chain couples TRBV6-2 or TRBV6-3 to TRBJ2-7, with 7 bases matching TRBD1. Germline-derived CDR1 and CDR2 are MNHEY and SVGEGT. V lost 4 bases and J lost 3; bases outside the gene matches: 15. This CDR3 contains 17 residues. CDR3 sequence reads: CASSFELRDSLNYEQYF. The CDR3 DNA sequence: TGTGCCAGCAGTTTCGAGCTCCGGGACAGCTTAAACTACGAGCAGTACTTC.

The genes are TRBV7-2 and TRBJ1-1, with D perhaps TRBD1 (5 bases). This CDR3 spans 16 amino acids. Trimming removed 1 base at V and 4 bases at J, with 16 bases between. Germline CDR1 is SGHTA and CDR2 is FQGNSA. The CDR3 DNA sequence: TGTGCCAGCAGCTTAGTATCTCGGGGGACGGCCACTGAAGCTTTCTTT. The encoded protein is CASSLVSRGTATEAFF.

The CDR3 is CASSSEVANTGELFF. For the CDR3, the DNA is TGTGCCAGCAGCTCAGAAGTAGCGAACACCGGGGAGCTGTTTTTT. This sequence joins TRBV5-4 and TRBJ2-2; D remains ambiguous. This CDR3 region has 15 residues. Germline CDR1 SGHNT, CDR2 YYREEE (reference sequence). Trimming shortened V by 3 bases and J by 0 bases, and 9 bases separated the two germline ends.

In its sample, this clonotype was seen a few times. This chain connects TRBV12-3 or TRBV12-4 to TRBJ2-7; 7 bases match TRBD1. The CDR3 loop spans 14 amino acids. V shed 6 bases and J 2 bases; nucleotides not matched to a gene: 7. The CDR3, as DNA: TGTGCCAGCAGCCGACCGGGACAGCCCTACGAGCAGTACTTC. Translating it yields CASSRPGQPYEQYF.

The chain's CDR3 is CASTSGAYQETQYF. CDR3 in DNA: TGTGCCTCCACGAGCGGGGCGTACCAAGAGACCCAGTACTTC. The chain is built from TRBV7-2 and TRBJ2-5, with 7 bases aligning to TRBD2. In germline, CDR1 is SGHTA, CDR2 FQGNSA. Trimming took 11 bases from V and 0 from J; bases not matched to a gene: 9. This CDR3 has 14 residues.

This clonotype was detected only a few times. CDR3 protein: CASSLGTSSGNTIYF. In DNA, the CDR3 is TGTGCCAGCAGCTTAGGGACAAGCTCTGGAAACACCATATATTTT. The rearrangement uses TRBV7-9 and TRBJ1-3; tentatively, D is TRBD1 (5 bases). This CDR3 spans 15 amino acids. V was trimmed by 1 base and J by 0 bases, leaving 7 bases between them. Germline V gene sequence: CDR1 SEHNR, CDR2 FQNEAQ (reference sequence). Variable domain in full (rest from reference TRBV7-9 and TRBJ1-3): DTGVSQNPRHKITKRGQNVTFRCDPISEHNRLYWYRQTLGQGPEFLTYFQNEAQLEKSRLLSDRFSAERPKGSFSTLEIQRTEQGDSAMYLCASSLGTSSGNTIYFGEGSWLTVV.

The table lists this clonotype with a few counts. The V gene is TRBV28, the J gene TRBJ2-7; 7 bases line up with TRBD1. Per the germline V gene, CDR1 is MDHEN and CDR2 is SYDVKM. The CDR3 is made up of 17 amino acids. With 6 bases clipped from V and 3 bases from J, the junction kept 17 bases outside the gene matches. The CDR3 loop is CASSQSGMGRDSYEQYV. The CDR3 bases are TGTGCCAGCAGCCAGTCTGGGATGGGAAGGGACAGCTACGAGCAGTACGTC.

CDR3 sequence: CASMPSYSNQPQHF. In DNA, the CDR3 is TGTGCCAGCATGCCGAGCTATAGCAATCAGCCCCAGCATTTT. The V gene is TRBV27, the J gene TRBJ1-5; no clear D gene. Germline lookup yields CDR1 MNHEY and CDR2 SMNVEV (reference sequence). The CDR3 sequence is 14 residues long. Trimming stripped 7 bases from V and 0 bases from J, with 10 bases between.

V is TRBV2 and J is TRBJ2-3; 13 bases map to TRBD2. CDR1 and CDR2 (germline): SNHLY, FYNNEI. V was clipped by 6 bases and J by 5 bases; unmatched bases: 2. The length of the CDR3 is 14 residues. CDR3 sequence: CASSGLAGVDTQYF. The CDR3 coding sequence is TGTGCCAGCAGCGGACTAGCGGGGGTAGATACGCAGTATTTT.

In this sample, this clonotype turned up a few times. This chain connects TRBV5-1 to TRBJ2-3, with TRBD2 matching over 7 bases. Per the germline V gene, CDR1 is SGHRS and CDR2 is YFSETQ. The CDR3 sequence is 17 residues long. The V and J ends lost 0 bases and 2 bases, in that order; junction bases with no gene match: 9. CDR3 nucleotide sequence: TGCGCCAGCAGCTTGGGCTCTAGCGGACTGAACACAGATACGCAGTATTTT. It yields the protein CASSLGSSGLNTDTQYF.

This clonotype was seen a few times. The chain combines TRBV4-2 with TRBJ2-5, with 13 positions matching TRBD2. The CDR3 covers 17 residues. After removal of 1 base from V and 3 bases from J, the junction contained 5 bases not matched to a gene. Germline values: CDR1 LGHNA, CDR2 YNFKEQ. The CDR3 region is CASSQGPLAGGEETQYF. The CDR3 nucleotides are TGTGCCAGCAGCCAAGGCCCACTAGCGGGGGGGGAAGAGACCCAGTACTTC.

V usage is TRBV5-1 and J usage is TRBJ1-4; weak D call: TRBD1 (5 bases). Trimming cost V 4 bases and J 3 bases, with 13 bases left between them. The CDR3 runs 15 residues. Per the germline V gene, CDR1 is SGHRS and CDR2 is YFSETQ. The CDR3 DNA follows: TGCGCCAGCAGCCCGGGACCCGGGTCTAATGAAAAACTGTTTTTT. Protein product: CASSPGPGSNEKLFF.

V gene TRBV4-1 combines with J gene TRBJ1-1; tentatively, D is TRBD1 (6 bases). Germline V CDR1 and CDR2: MGHRA, YSYEKL. Trimming pared 9 bases from V and 2 bases from J, leaving 10 bases between. This CDR3 has 12 residues. In nucleotides, the CDR3 is TGCGCCAGTAGGGGGTTTAACACTGAAGCTTTCTTT. Encoded protein: CASRGFNTEAFF.

The chain combines TRBV28 with TRBJ2-7; TRBD1 matches at 10 bases. This CDR3 is built from 14 residues. The germline V gene has CDR1 MDHEN and CDR2 SYDVKM. J was trimmed by 2 bases and V by 6 bases; bases with no gene match: 4. CDR3 residues: CASSLTGGAYEQYF. CDR3 bases: TGTGCCAGCAGCCTGACAGGGGGCGCCTACGAGCAGTACTTC.

Comment on this clonotype: Compared with germline, one end of the junction differs, possibly owing to a read error. The chain uses TRBV29-1 and TRBJ2-2; TRBD2 matches 7 bases. The CDR3 has 13 amino acids. Germline CDR1 is SQVTM and CDR2 is ANQGSEA. The CDR3 sequence: CSVTSSNTGELFF. The CDR3 region has the DNA TGCAGCGTGACTAGCTCAAACACCGGGGAGCTTTTTTTT.

J is TRBJ2-5 and V is TRBV7-9, with D maybe TRBD2 (5 bases). Germline CDR1 SEHNR, CDR2 FQNEAQ (reference sequence). V was pared by 3 bases and J by 3 bases, with 14 bases between. The CDR3 runs 15 residues. CDR3 DNA sequence: TGTGCCAGCAGCTTTGGTGGCGGGCCAGAAGAGACCCAGTACTTC. The encoded protein is CASSFGGGPEETQYF.

The rearrangement uses TRBV28 and TRBJ2-2; D call uncertain. V was cut by 6 bases and J by 7 bases, with 9 bases left in between. The CDR3 has 12 residues. Germline CDR1 is MDHEN and CDR2 is SYDVKM. CDR3 sequence reads: CASRVIGGELFF. The CDR3 DNA is TGTGCCAGCAGGGTAATAGGCGGGGAGCTGTTTTTT.

The sample holds a few counts of this clonotype. The J gene is TRBJ2-7, the V gene TRBV7-2; possibly TRBD1 or TRBD2 for D (5 bases each). Trimming took 5 bases from V and 2 from J, leaving 16 bases between them. The CDR3 loop spans 15 amino acids. CDR1 is SGHTA and CDR2 is FQGNSA in the germline V gene. CDR3 DNA sequence: TGTGCCAGCAGCCGTACTAGTAGGGGTGCCTACGAGCAGTACTTC. Translated, it gives CASSRTSRGAYEQYF. The full variable domain, rest sourced from reference TRBV7-2 and TRBJ2-7, is GAGVSQSPSNKVTEKGKDVELRCDPISGHTALYWYRQSLGQGLEFLIYFQGNSAPDKSGLPSDRFSAERTGGSVSTLTIQRTQQEDSAVYLCASSRTSRGAYEQYFGPGTRLTVT.

This clonotype was observed a few times. This sequence joins TRBV4-1 and TRBJ2-4; D could derive from TRBD1 or TRBD2 (6 bases each). The CDR3 is 16 amino acids. Germline V gene data show CDR1 as MGHRA and CDR2 as YSYEKL. The V end lost 0 bases, the J end lost 4 bases, and 13 bases lay between the germline ends. The CDR3 protein is CASSQDQWGAKNIQYF. Written as DNA, the CDR3 is TGCGCCAGCAGCCAAGATCAATGGGGGGCGAAAAACATTCAGTACTTC.

The chain has TRBV9 and TRBJ2-5; D gene uncertain. V lost 0 bases to trimming and J lost 1 base, with 4 bases between them. This CDR3 is 13 amino acids long. The germline V gene encodes CDR1 SGDLS and CDR2 YYNGEE. The chain's CDR3 is CASSVGAQETQYF. The DNA of the CDR3 is TGTGCCAGCAGCGTAGGAGCCCAAGAGACCCAGTACTTC.

The table lists this clonotype with a few counts. This chain connects TRBV20-1 to TRBJ2-7, with D unclear. CDR1 and CDR2 (germline): DFQATT, SNEGSKA (reference sequence). Trimming left V 5 bases short and J 3 bases short, with 8 bases between. The CDR3 runs to 11 residues. CDR3 loop: CSAVEDYEQYF. CDR3 DNA sequence: TGCAGTGCTGTTGAAGACTACGAGCAGTACTTC.

V is TRBV28 and J is TRBJ2-7; 7 bases map to TRBD1. With V trimmed by 6 bases and J by 2 bases, 7 bases remained unmatched. The V gene's germline CDR1 is MDHEN and CDR2 SYDVKM. CDR3 length: 14 amino acids. In nucleotides, the CDR3 is TGTGCCAGCAGCTCCGACAGGGTTCCCTACGAGCAGTACGTC. Translating it yields CASSSDRVPYEQYV.

In its sample, this clonotype was seen a few times. This chain joins TRBV7-6 and TRBJ2-3, with D unclear. Germline CDR1 is SGHVS and CDR2 is FNYEAQ. The CDR3 consists of 15 residues. V lost 1 base and J lost 5, with 13 bases in between. The CDR3 nucleotides read TGTGCCAGCAGCTTAGAAGTATCACTGAAAGATACGCAGTATTTT. Its translation is CASSLEVSLKDTQYF.

The genes are TRBV12-3 or TRBV12-4 and TRBJ2-4; TRBD1 matches at 8 bases. The CDR3 runs 15 residues. The J segment lost 6 bases and the V segment lost 2 bases, leaving 6 bases of the junction unmatched. The CDR3 DNA reads as TGTGCCAGCAGTTTAAGGACAGGGATCGGAAACATTCAGTACTTC. Protein: CASSLRTGIGNIQYF.